This T cell receptor beta chain is drawn from a study of T cell repertoires in cytomegalovirus infection. Study-wide background: CMV infection plus the matching HLA type was flagged by public TCR beta signatures. Notes on the study in general: CMV-specific TCR beta clonotypes restricted by HLA-C were the ones dominating the ex vivo response. Of the TCR beta families, the public ones yielded a cumulative frequency that identified carriers of CMV plus the relevant HLA.

From the reads, TCRdb called clonotypes with MiXCR, one entry per CDR3 protein. This sample carries roughly 500,000 distinct CDR3 sequences, 16% of them seen once, and the ten largest clones take 20% to 30%. The table lists this clonotype with many counts. Antigen specificity is unknown. The CDR3 has 16 amino acids. The V and J ends lost 4 bases and 0 bases respectively, with 13 bases between them. Germline V CDR1 and CDR2: MDHEN, SYDVKM. The sequenced material came from CD8+ T cells from PBMCs. This TCR was recovered from a human donor in good health (CMV status not recorded). Some clones in this sample may be carry-over from other donors' samples. The chain couples TRBV28 to TRBJ1-3, with D perhaps TRBD1 (5 bases). The CDR3, as DNA: TGTGCCAGCAGTTCCGGACGGGGGAACTCTGGAAACACCATATATTTT. It translates to CASSSGRGNSGNTIYF. Complete variable domain (other parts from reference TRBV28 and TRBJ1-3): DVKVTQSSRYLVKRTGEKVFLECVQDMDHENMFWYRQDPGLGLRLIYFSYDVKMKEKGDIPEGYSVSREKKERFSLILESASTNQTSMYLCASSSGRGNSGNTIYFGEGSWLTVV.